What follows describes a single T cell receptor beta chain. What it binds is unknown. This sample is part of a study of T cell responses to AZD1222 COVID-19 vaccine. Findings of the study overall: Nearly half of unique spike-specific TCRs reportedly avoided B.1.351 and B.1.1.7 mutated regions. Spike-spanning, vaccine-associated CD4 TCRs were dominant at 160-218 and 743-854. Donors were largely white British and mainly female; clonal diversity was possibly underestimated.

CDR1 is LNHDA, CDR2 SQIVND, per germline (reference sequence). The CDR3 is made up of 15 amino acids. The V end was cut by 2 bases, the J end by 3 bases, with 11 bases between. The data were produced by immunoSEQ multiplex PCR, yet TCRdb's version contains in-frame clones alone and is incomplete. This table holds 130,000 to 150,000 clones, 85% to 95% found once. This TCR was recovered from an adult who had recovered from COVID-19. This specimen was peripheral blood, taken after recovery from COVID-19. The chain recombines TRBV19 with TRBJ1-5; possible D gene TRBD1, 5 bases. As DNA, the CDR3 is TGTGCCAGTAGTATACGGGGCACAGTCAATCAGCCCCAGCATTTT. The encoded protein is CASSIRGTVNQPQHF.